The rows below give T cell receptor beta chains drawn from one sample of a study of PD-1 and CTLA-4 blockade in melanoma. Libraries were prepared by immunoSEQ multiplex PCR; TCRdb keeps only in-frame clonotypes and omits some of them. The table records approximately 15,000 clones, approximately 63% of them present only once. Sequencing used CD8+ T cells from peripheral blood, obtained from a patient given anti-PD-1 treatment. The receptor source for this set is a human donor with melanoma. Both conserved end residues are part of each CDR3. A D gene is named only where the DNA matches it firmly. Clone size, where shown, is once, few, many, or a class for clones that have expanded.

TGTGCCAGCAGCTTAGAAGGCTGGAACACTGAAGCTTTCTTT	CASSLEGWNTEAFF	.	.	TRBV7-8	TRBJ1-1
TGTGCCAGCAGCCCCGTAGCGGGGGAGAGCACAGATACGCAGTATTTT	CASSPVAGESTDTQYF	TRBD2	.	TRBV9	TRBJ2-3
TGTGCCAGCAGCCACCGGGACAGGGGCTACGAGCAGTACTTC	CASSHRDRGYEQYF	TRBD1	.	TRBV7-9	TRBJ2-7
TGTGCCACCAGTGACGTAAGGGGCACTGAAGCTTTCTTT	CATSDVRGTEAFF	.	.	TRBV24-1	TRBJ1-1
TGTGCCAGCAGTTACGGGACAGACTATGGCTACACCTTC	CASSYGTDYGYTF	TRBD1	.	TRBV6-5	TRBJ1-2
TGTGCCAGCAGCGCCATTGACCACTATGGCTACACCTTC	CASSAIDHYGYTF	.	.	TRBV27	TRBJ1-2
TGTGCCAGCAGTGAAGACTTAGCGGGAATTTATTCGCAGTATTTT	CASSEDLAGIYSQYF	TRBD2	.	TRBV6-1	TRBJ2-3
TGTGCCAGCAGTGAAGAGGGGGCCACCTACGAGCAGTACTTC	CASSEEGATYEQYF	TRBD1	.	TRBV2	TRBJ2-7
TGTGCCAGCAGTTTTAGCCGAGGATCCTACGAGCAGTACTTC	CASSFSRGSYEQYF	.	.	TRBV27	TRBJ2-7
TGTGCCAGCAGCTTAGGGACCGGGACAGGGGGGTCAATCAACATTCAGTACTTC	CASSLGTGTGGSINIQYF	TRBD1	.	TRBV7-8	TRBJ2-4
TGCGCCAGCAAGTATACGTACCAAGAGACCCAGTACTTC	CASKYTYQETQYF	.	.	TRBV10-2	TRBJ2-5
TGCGCCAGCAGCCAAGATAGGGGGACAGGGTGGAACGAGCAGTACTTC	CASSQDRGTGWNEQYF	TRBD1	once	TRBV4-1	TRBJ2-7
TGTGCCAGCAGCTTAGCGGCGACTAGCAGGCGGGCGGCCCAGTACTTC	CASSLAATSRRAAQYF	TRBD2	.	TRBV7-9	TRBJ2-5
TGCGCCAGCAGCCAGAGAGGGGGGACTGAAGCTTTCTTT	CASSQRGGTEAFF	.	few	TRBV4-1	TRBJ1-1
TGTGCCAGCAGTGAATATGGTCCGGGACAGGGGGCCGACGAGCAGTACTTC	CASSEYGPGQGADEQYF	TRBD1	.	TRBV25-1	TRBJ2-7
TGTGCCAGCACCATCGGGACAGGGGAGGGAAAACTGTTTTTT	CASTIGTGEGKLFF	TRBD1	.	TRBV9	TRBJ1-4
TGTGCCAGCAGCTTCCAGGGGGCGGACACTGAAGCTTTCTTT	CASSFQGADTEAFF	TRBD1	.	TRBV5-4	TRBJ1-1
TGTGCCAGCAGCTTACTAGCGGGAGTAATCACCGGGGAGCTGTTTTTT	CASSLLAGVITGELFF	TRBD2	.	TRBV7-9	TRBJ2-2
TGTGCCAGCAGGGCGGAACCTGAAGCTTTCTTT	CASRAEPEAFF	.	.	TRBV2	TRBJ1-1
TGTGCCAGTTCCCAGGGGGAAGGGACTGAAGCTTTCTTT	CASSQGEGTEAFF	TRBD1	large	TRBV6-5	TRBJ1-1
TGTGCCAGCAGTGAAGCGCTAGGGACTAGCGGGATAAATGAGCAGTTCTTC	CASSEALGTSGINEQFF	TRBD2	.	TRBV2	TRBJ2-1
TGTGCCAGCAGCTTAGTGAGGGGGACGGGGGAGACCCAGTACTTC	CASSLVRGTGETQYF	.	.	TRBV7-9	TRBJ2-5
TGTGCCAGCAGTTCATTGAACTCCTACAATGAGCAGTTCTTC	CASSSLNSYNEQFF	.	.	TRBV27	TRBJ2-1
TGTGCCAGTAGTGCCACAGGGGGCTCCTACAATGAGCAGTTCTTC	CASSATGGSYNEQFF	TRBD1	.	TRBV19	TRBJ2-1
TGTGCCAGCAGCTTAAACCGGGACAGTTCCTACGAGCAGTACTTC	CASSLNRDSSYEQYF	TRBD1	.	TRBV5-5	TRBJ2-7
TGTGCCAGCTCACCATGGGAGACCCAGTACTTC	CASSPWETQYF	.	.	TRBV18	TRBJ2-5
TGTGCCAGCAGCCCCGCCGGGTCTGGGGCCAACGTCCTGACTTTC	CASSPAGSGANVLTF	.	.	TRBV6-5	TRBJ2-6